What follows describes a single T cell receptor (beta chain). This sample stems from a study of blood T cell repertoires in COVID-19. Repertoires were generated with immunoSEQ multiplex PCR, while TCRdb's copy carries only in-frame clones and drops some. The repertoire consists of 300,000 to 400,000 clones, with 90% occurring once and the leading ten covering around 2.5%. Germline CDR1 is SGHTA and CDR2 is FQGNSA. The ends lost 2 bases at V and 2 bases at J; junction bases unmatched: 5. The length of the CDR3 is 18 residues. Material: PBMCs or T cells enriched from blood (not recorded which). This receptor was identified in a man aged 55 to 69 who had recovered from COVID-19. The rearrangement links TRBV7-2 to TRBJ2-5; 16 bases are shared with TRBD2. The CDR3 DNA follows: TGTGCCAGCAGCTTAATGGGACTAGCGGGAGGGCCTCAAGAGACCCAGTACTTC. Amino acids: CASSLMGLAGGPQETQYF. Variable domain in full (rest from reference TRBV7-2 and TRBJ2-5): GAGVSQSPSNKVTEKGKDVELRCDPISGHTALYWYRQSLGQGLEFLIYFQGNSAPDKSGLPSDRFSAERTGGSVSTLTIQRTQQEDSAVYLCASSLMGLAGGPQETQYFGPGTRLLVL.